This T cell receptor beta chain was captured by sequencing in a study of patients and donors after allogeneic stem cell transplantation. This clonotype was observed a single time. TCRdb fed the RT-PCR reads into MiXCR, producing one record per CDR3 protein. The table has about 960,000 distinct CDR3 sequences, roughly 18% seen once. V was trimmed by 5 bases and J by 11 bases, leaving 20 bases between them. The CDR3 is 14 residues long. Per the germline V gene, CDR1 is SGHTA and CDR2 is FQGNSA. This receptor was obtained from a human donor who was either an allogeneic HSCT recipient or a stem cell or donor lymphocyte infusion donor (not recorded which). It is not recorded whose cells these are; they may come from a transplant donor. The sequenced material came from blood, either unsorted or a sorted T cell fraction (not recorded which). The chain has TRBV7-2 and TRBJ2-3; a weak D match, TRBD1 (6 bases). The CDR3 sequence is CASSPRQAGPGQYF. CDR3 coding DNA: TGTGCCAGCAGCCCGAGACAGGCTGGACCTGGGCAGTATTTT. The full variable domain, with the rest looked up from reference TRBV7-2 and TRBJ2-3, is GAGVSQSPSNKVTEKGKDVELRCDPISGHTALYWYRQSLGQGLEFLIYFQGNSAPDKSGLPSDRFSAERTGGSVSTLTIQRTQQEDSAVYLCASSPRQAGPGQYFGPGTRLTVL.